The 30 T cell receptor beta chains given below trace back to one sample, sequenced in a study of immune evolution from preneoplasia to lung adenocarcinoma. Method: immunoSEQ multiplex PCR; TCRdb's copy keeps in-frame clones and lacks some. The table lists 6,500 to 8,500 clones, about four fifths of them singletons. Sample: FFPE adjacent normal lung tissue. The origin of the receptors is a person aged 60 to 80 with lung adenocarcinoma.

This CDR3 reads CASSLGSNTEAFF. The DNA for the CDR3 is TGTGCCAGCAGCTTAGGGTCGAACACTGAAGCTTTCTTT. The genes are TRBV4-2 and TRBJ1-1; D gene uncertain. Between the trimmed V and J ends, which lost 5 bases and 1 base, there was a span of 8 bases. CDR3 length equals 13 residues. Germline values: CDR1 LGHNA, CDR2 YNFKEQ.

The chain has TRBV18 and TRBJ1-4, with 8 positions matching TRBD1. CDR3 size: 15 residues. With V trimmed by 6 bases and J by 5 bases, 8 bases remained unmatched. CDR1 and CDR2 (germline): KGHSH, LQKENI. CDR3 coding DNA: TGTGCCAGCTCCCGAGGACAGGGTAGAAATGAAAAACTGTTTTTT. Residues: CASSRGQGRNEKLFF.

The chain joins TRBV5-3 to TRBJ2-3; 11 bases map to TRBD2. TRBV5-3 is placed among ORFs of uncertain function. V dropped 6 bases and J dropped 1; count of bases not matched to a gene: 7. CDR3 length: 16 residues. CDR3 in amino acids: CARNEVAGGGTDTQYF. The DNA for the CDR3 is TGTGCCAGAAATGAGGTAGCGGGAGGGGGCACAGATACGCAGTATTTT.

This clone was observed a handful of times. The chain is built from TRBV2 and TRBJ2-7; 7 nucleotides agree with TRBD1. The CDR3 length is 12 residues. The J segment lost 0 bases and the V segment lost 10 bases, leaving 3 bases of the junction unmatched. CDR1 and CDR2 (germline): SNHLY, FYNNEI. CDR3 nucleotides: TGTGCCAATGGACAGGACTCCTACGAGCAGTACTTC. Translating gives CANGQDSYEQYF.

In this sample, this clone turned up a few times. The rearrangement joins TRBV7-2 to TRBJ1-4, with 8 bases aligning to TRBD1. V shed 1 base, J shed 8 bases, and the junction held 9 bases outside the gene matches. CDR3 length: 16 amino acids. The germline V gene has CDR1 SGHTA and CDR2 FQGNSA. The CDR3 nucleotides read TGTGCCAGCAGCTTAGGTAATCAGGGGGCCGGAGAAAAACTGTTTTTT. This sequence encodes CASSLGNQGAGEKLFF.

The rearrangement links TRBV7-2 to TRBJ2-3; 11 nucleotides agree with TRBD2. Germline V CDR1 and CDR2: SGHTA, FQGNSA. V shed 5 bases, J shed 2 bases, and the junction held 6 bases outside the gene matches. The CDR3 is 16 residues long. Here the CDR3 reads CASSPGTSGSTDTQYF. As DNA, the CDR3 is TGTGCCAGCAGCCCTGGGACTAGCGGTTCCACAGATACGCAGTATTTT.

This clone was counted a single time. The J gene is TRBJ2-5, the V gene TRBV14; D tentatively reads TRBD1 or TRBD2 (5 bases each). This CDR3 comprises 11 residues. CDR1 and CDR2 from the germline V gene are SGHDN and FVKESK. V was clipped by 4 bases and J by 5 bases, with 5 bases between them. The CDR3 coding sequence is TGTGCCAGCAGCCGGGGGGAGACCCAGTACTTC. It is translated as CASSRGETQYF.

This clone was found once. The chain is built from TRBV7-9 and TRBJ1-4, with 9 bases lining up with TRBD1. This CDR3 comprises 16 residues. The V segment lost 5 bases and the J segment 8 bases; nucleotides outside the gene matches: 12. Germline assignment: CDR1 SEHNR and CDR2 FQNEAQ (reference sequence). The CDR3 is CASSAPTGGGREKLFF. The CDR3 nucleotides are TGTGCCAGCAGCGCGCCTACAGGGGGCGGAAGGGAAAAACTGTTTTTT.

This clone has more than one count but fewer than ten. The chain carries TRBV10-3 and TRBJ2-7, with 9 nucleotides matching TRBD1. Unmatched junction bases numbered 5, after V lost 6 bases and J lost 2 bases. The CDR3 has 14 amino acids. CDR1 and CDR2 (germline): ENHRY, SYGVKD. The CDR3 is CAISRQGGAYEQYF. The CDR3, as DNA: TGTGCCATCAGCCGACAGGGGGGTGCCTACGAGCAGTACTTC.

The chain couples TRBV1 to TRBJ2-5; the table gives TRBD1 as D, unverified against the DNA. TRBV1 is a listed pseudogene. The CDR3 spans 14 residues. The CDR3 loop reads CTSRGDREGETQYF. The DNA of the CDR3 is TGCACCAGCAGAGGGGACAGGGAAGGAGAGACCCAGTACTTC.

This rearrangement joins TRBV15 to TRBJ1-2; a weak D match, TRBD1 (6 bases). This CDR3 spans 13 amino acids. CDR1 is LNHNV and CDR2 is YYDKDF in the germline V gene (reference sequence). V lost 1 base and J 5 bases, leaving 8 bases between the germline ends. CDR3: CATSRGTDYGYTF. Here the CDR3 DNA reads TGTGCCACCAGCAGAGGGACAGATTATGGCTACACCTTC.

DNA for the CDR3: TGTGCCACCAGAAGACAGGGCGGTAATGAAAAACTGTTTTTT. This translates into CATRRQGGNEKLFF. This chain links TRBV15 with TRBJ1-4, with TRBD1 identical over 7 bases. With V trimmed by 6 bases and J by 4 bases, 5 bases remained unmatched. Germline V gene lookup returns CDR1 LNHNV and CDR2 YYDKDF (reference sequence). The CDR3 has 14 amino acids.

The chain joins TRBV19 to TRBJ2-5; 11 positions agree with TRBD2. Looked up from germline, CDR1 is LNHDA and CDR2 is SQIVND (reference sequence). This CDR3 has 17 residues. Trimming took 5 bases from V and 7 from J; bases not matched to a gene: 15. The chain's CDR3 is CASSGPNLAGGMGTQYF. The CDR3 coding sequence is TGTGCCAGTAGTGGTCCCAATCTAGCGGGGGGTATGGGGACCCAGTACTTC.

The chain uses TRBV4-1 and TRBJ2-7, with D maybe TRBD1 (5 bases). This CDR3 has 16 residues. V lost 1 base, J lost 1 base, and 14 bases lay in between. Germline lookup yields CDR1 MGHRA and CDR2 YSYEKL. The chain's CDR3 is CASSQVTQVLSYEQYF. The CDR3 DNA follows: TGCGCCAGCAGCCAAGTCACACAGGTTCTATCCTACGAGCAGTACTTC.

The table lists this clone with a count of one. The chain is built from TRBV4-1 and TRBJ2-6, with 11 bases aligning to TRBD1. The ends lost 4 bases at V and 3 bases at J; junction bases unmatched: 5. CDR1 is MGHRA, CDR2 YSYEKL, per germline. The length of the CDR3 is 17 residues. CDR3 nucleotides: TGCGCCAGCAGCCTAGGACAGGGGGCGGTTGGGGCCAACGTCCTGACTTTC. Translating gives CASSLGQGAVGANVLTF.

The V gene is TRBV6-5, the J gene TRBJ2-5, with D uncertain. This CDR3 has 12 residues. V lost 4 bases and J lost 2, with 5 bases in between. Germline V gives CDR1 MNHEY, CDR2 SVGAGI. The CDR3 nucleotides read TGTGCCAGCAGTTCCCAACAAGAGACCCAGTACTTC. This encodes CASSSQQETQYF.

The chain couples TRBV30 to TRBJ2-7; weak D call: TRBD1 (5 bases). This CDR3 region has 12 residues. Germline assignment: CDR1 GTSNPN and CDR2 SVGIG (reference sequence). Trimming cost V 4 bases and J 6 bases, with 13 bases left between them. CDR3 in amino acids: CAWITYGAEQYF. The CDR3 region has the DNA TGTGCCTGGATTACGTATGGGGCCGAGCAGTACTTC.

This chain joins TRBV19 and TRBJ2-7, with D tentatively TRBD1 (5 bases). The V and J ends lost 3 bases and 2 bases respectively, with 14 bases between them. CDR1 LNHDA and CDR2 SQIVND come from the germline V gene (reference sequence). The CDR3 sequence is 15 residues long. The CDR3 here is CASSMSGYGTYEQYF. CDR3 DNA: TGTGCCAGTAGTATGTCAGGGTACGGAACCTACGAGCAGTACTTC.

V is TRBV11-2 and J is TRBJ2-3; the match to TRBD1 covers 10 bases. The germline CDR1 and CDR2 sequences are SGHAT and FQNNGV. This CDR3 is 16 amino acids long. Losses at the gene ends were 5 bases for V and 3 bases for J; bases not matched to a gene: 8. The CDR3 DNA follows: TGTGCCAGCAGCAAACCTGACAGGGGGCTAACAGATACGCAGTATTTT. Its protein product is CASSKPDRGLTDTQYF.

The chain is built from TRBV29-1 and TRBJ2-7, with 8 positions matching TRBD1. The CDR3 has 12 residues. Germline V gene lookup returns CDR1 SQVTM and CDR2 ANQGSEA. After removal of 7 bases from V and 3 bases from J, the junction contained 5 bases not matched to a gene. This CDR3 reads CSAAGQVYEQYF. CDR3 in DNA: TGCAGCGCTGCGGGACAGGTCTACGAGCAGTACTTC.

The V gene is TRBV6-6, the J gene TRBJ2-2; 8 bases line up with TRBD1. CDR3 length: 15 residues. The V and J ends lost 4 bases and 7 bases, in that order; junction bases with no gene match: 8. The V gene's germline CDR1 is MNHNY and CDR2 SVGAGI (reference sequence). For the CDR3, the DNA is TGTGCCAGCAGTTCCACTTCAGGGGGCTACGGGGAGCTGTTTTTT. This codes for CASSSTSGGYGELFF.

V usage is TRBV4-2 and J usage is TRBJ1-2; possible D gene TRBD1, 6 bases. Per germline, CDR1 LGHNA and CDR2 YNFKEQ. This CDR3 contains 15 residues. Trimming removed 4 bases from V and 6 bases from J, with 18 bases in between. The CDR3 is CASSPGAYAADGYTF. CDR3 bases: TGTGCCAGCAGCCCAGGGGCCTACGCCGCGGATGGCTACACCTTC.

This clone appeared a few times. The CDR3 loop reads CSVIPDDRSGNTIYF. In DNA form, the CDR3 reads TGCAGCGTTATCCCGGACGACAGGTCTGGAAACACCATATATTTT. This rearrangement joins TRBV29-1 to TRBJ1-3, with a tentative D call TRBD1 (6 bases). Germline values: CDR1 SQVTM, CDR2 ANQGSEA. This CDR3 has 15 amino acids. V gave up 5 bases and J gave up 1 base, with 15 bases separating them.

The chain employs TRBV27 and TRBJ2-2, with 12 bases fitting TRBD1. The J segment lost 2 bases and the V segment lost 7 bases, leaving 8 bases of the junction unmatched. The germline V gene has CDR1 MNHEY and CDR2 SMNVEV (reference sequence). The CDR3 loop spans 17 amino acids. DNA for the CDR3: TGTGCCAGCAACCCCGGGACAGGGGGCGTCAACACCGGGGAGCTGTTTTTT. Protein sequence: CASNPGTGGVNTGELFF.

This rearrangement joins TRBV2 to TRBJ1-5; maybe TRBD1 (5 bases). The CDR3 totals 14 residues. Deletions cut 4 bases from V and 2 bases from J, with 9 bases between. Germline V CDR1 and CDR2: SNHLY, FYNNEI. The CDR3 nucleotides read TGTGCCAGCAGTGCCGGACACGGCAATCAGCCCCAGCATTTT. Translation: CASSAGHGNQPQHF.

The rearrangement joins TRBV28 to TRBJ2-2, with 7 positions matching TRBD1. Germline assignment: CDR1 MDHEN and CDR2 SYDVKM. The CDR3 runs 14 residues. With 5 bases clipped from V and 5 bases from J, the junction kept 5 bases outside the gene matches. The DNA for the CDR3 is TGTGCCAGCAGTCGGACAGGAGGAACCGGGGAGCTGTTTTTT. Translation gives CASSRTGGTGELFF. Combining the CDR3 with reference TRBV28 and TRBJ2-2 gives the whole variable domain DVKVTQSSRYLVKRTGEKVFLECVQDMDHENMFWYRQDPGLGLRLIYFSYDVKMKEKGDIPEGYSVSREKKERFSLILESASTNQTSMYLCASSRTGGTGELFFGEGSRLTVL.

The rearrangement links TRBV6-5 to TRBJ1-4; D perhaps matches TRBD1 (5 bases). CDR1 and CDR2 from the germline V gene are MNHEY and SVGAGI. This CDR3 contains 14 residues. V was cut by 5 bases and J by 4 bases, with 11 bases left in between. CDR3 nucleotides: TGTGCCAGCAGTCGGGGACCGAGTAATGAAAAACTGTTTTTT. This gives the protein CASSRGPSNEKLFF.

There are a few counts of this clone. The rearrangement uses TRBV11-1 and TRBJ2-5; unclear D gene. Deletions cut 3 bases from V and 4 bases from J, with 12 bases between. Germline V gene lookup returns CDR1 SGHAT and CDR2 FQDESV (reference sequence). The CDR3 sequence is 14 residues long. The CDR3 coding sequence is TGTGCCAGCAGCTTCCTTTCGCTCGGAGAGACCCAGTACTTC. This codes for CASSFLSLGETQYF.

This clone has only a few counts. V gene TRBV5-1 combines with J gene TRBJ1-2; 8 bases line up with TRBD1. Germline CDR1 SGHRS, CDR2 YFSETQ. The J segment lost 4 bases and the V segment lost 0 bases, leaving 8 bases of the junction unmatched. The CDR3 sequence is 16 residues long. For the CDR3, the DNA is TGCGCCAGCAGCTTGGCCGGAGACAGGGGTGTCTATGGCTACACCTTC. Translating it yields CASSLAGDRGVYGYTF.

The rearrangement links TRBV6-4 to TRBJ2-1; the match to TRBD1 covers 9 bases. V lost 0 bases, J lost 9 bases, and 9 bases stayed unmatched. Per the germline V gene, CDR1 is MRHNA and CDR2 is SNTAGT. The CDR3 totals 16 residues. CDR3 residues: CASSDSPGQGISEQFF. CDR3 coding DNA: TGTGCCAGCAGTGACTCACCGGGACAGGGAATTAGTGAGCAGTTCTTC.